Each of the 5 T cell receptor beta chains below was sequenced from the same sample in a study of CD8 T cells in ankylosing spondylitis. TCRdb itself ran the 5' RACE reads through MiXCR, one entry per CDR3 protein. Seen here are tens of thousands of distinct CDR3 sequences, about 2.5% observed once, and the top ten hold approximately 4.2%. Specimen: blood, either unsorted or a sorted T cell fraction (not recorded which). These receptors came from a male donor with ankylosing spondylitis or in good health (not recorded which).

This clonotype was counted at least ten times. This chain connects TRBV9 to TRBJ2-7; 10 nucleotides agree with TRBD2. The CDR3 runs to 15 residues. The germline V gene has CDR1 SGDLS and CDR2 YYNGEE. V dropped 2 bases and J dropped 5; count of bases not matched to a gene: 7. Here the CDR3 DNA reads TGTGCCAGCAGCGTCGGCCTAGCGGGAGTCGACGAGCAGTACTTC. This translates into CASSVGLAGVDEQYF.

Ten or more counts support this clonotype. The chain joins TRBV9 to TRBJ1-5; D gene ambiguous. Germline V CDR1 and CDR2: SGDLS, YYNGEE. Between the trimmed V and J ends, which lost 0 bases and 4 bases, there was a span of 8 bases. The CDR3 sequence is 14 residues long. The CDR3 bases are TGTGCCAGCAGCGTAGCGGCGATGAATCAGCCCCAGCATTTT. Residues: CASSVAAMNQPQHF.

This clonotype was observed many times. The chain recombines TRBV9 with TRBJ2-7, with 9 bases aligning to TRBD2. Germline CDR1 is SGDLS and CDR2 is YYNGEE. The CDR3 sequence is 15 residues long. The V and J ends lost 0 bases and 2 bases, in that order; junction bases with no gene match: 3. In DNA, the CDR3 is TGTGCCAGCAGCGTAGGTATAGCGGGAGCCTACGAGCAGTACTTC. It encodes CASSVGIAGAYEQYF.

This clonotype has ten or more counts. A read error may account for a junction end that differs from germline. V and J are TRBV9 and TRBJ2-3; D possibly corresponds to TRBD2 (6 bases). This CDR3 region has 12 residues. Germline lookup yields CDR1 SGDLS and CDR2 YYNGEE. CDR3 residues: CASSTSRDTQYF. The CDR3 bases are TGTGCCAGCAGCACTAGCAGAGATACGCAGTATTTT.

The rearrangement links TRBV9 to TRBJ2-7; TRBD2 agrees at 8 bases. Trimming cost V 0 bases and J 0 bases; bases outside gene matches: 5. This CDR3 is 16 amino acids long. The V gene's germline CDR1 is SGDLS and CDR2 YYNGEE. CDR3 sequence (DNA): TGTGCCAGCAGCGTAGGAGGTAGCGGGAACTCCTACGAGCAGTACTTC. It translates to CASSVGGSGNSYEQYF.